Below are 16 T cell receptor beta chains sequenced from a single sample in a study of blood T cell repertoires in COVID-19. TCRdb keeps only in-frame clones here, not all; method: immunoSEQ multiplex PCR. The data show around 110,000 clones, less than 85% seen once. The sample comprised peripheral blood. Receptors were obtained from a man aged 25-40 years with acute or convalescent COVID-19.

This clone was recorded only once. The rearrangement links TRBV6-6 to TRBJ2-7; possibly TRBD2 for D (6 bases). The germline V gene has CDR1 MNHNY and CDR2 SVGAGI (reference sequence). The CDR3 has 14 residues. The V and J ends lost 0 bases and 9 bases respectively, with 15 bases between them. CDR3 in amino acids: CASSYSMEGPGQYV. The CDR3 DNA is TGTGCCAGCAGTTACTCGATGGAGGGGCCGGGGCAGTACGTC.

This clone has a count of ten or more. V is TRBV7-6 and J is TRBJ1-4, with D tentatively TRBD1 (5 bases). Germline CDR1 reads SGHVS; CDR2 reads FNYEAQ. The CDR3 is made up of 13 amino acids. V was shortened by 6 bases and J by 3 bases, with 8 bases between the two germline ends. The CDR3: CASRARANEKLFF. For the CDR3, the DNA is TGTGCCAGCAGGGCCAGGGCTAATGAAAAACTGTTTTTT.

This clone was seen a handful of times. The chain employs TRBV28 and TRBJ1-6; 8 bases are shared with TRBD1. This CDR3 has 12 amino acids. CDR1 is MDHEN and CDR2 is SYDVKM in the germline V gene. V dropped 8 bases and J dropped 14; count of bases not matched to a gene: 8. The CDR3 is CASASTGVALHF. CDR3 bases: TGTGCCAGCGCCTCGACAGGGGTGGCCCTCCACTTT.

This clone was found a few times. The chain carries TRBV3-1 (or the pseudogene TRBV3-2) and TRBJ1-4; 10 bases agree with TRBD1. V lost 4 bases, J lost 5 bases, and 13 bases stayed unmatched. The CDR3 loop spans 18 amino acids. Germline V gene sequence: CDR1 LGHDT, CDR2 YNNKEL (reference sequence). CDR3 in amino acids: CASSPRQGAPGLNEKLFF. CDR3 sequence (DNA): TGTGCCAGCAGCCCCAGACAGGGGGCGCCAGGTCTAAATGAAAAACTGTTTTTT.

DNA of the CDR3: TGCGCCAGCAGCCTACCGAGGGAAGGGCCGCACACCGGGGAGCTGTTTTTT. Amino acids: CASSLPREGPHTGELFF. The chain is built from TRBV4-3 and TRBJ2-2; weak D call: TRBD2 (5 bases). The CDR3 extends over 17 amino acids. Per germline, CDR1 LGHNA and CDR2 YSLEER. The V gene lost 4 bases and the J gene lost 3 bases, with 18 bases spanning the gap.

The rearrangement joins TRBV5-4 to TRBJ2-2, with D hard to call. Between the trimmed V and J ends, which lost 5 bases and 6 bases, there was a span of 14 bases. The CDR3 has 14 amino acids. The germline V gene has CDR1 SGHNT and CDR2 YYREEE (reference sequence). Here the CDR3 DNA reads TGTGCCAGCAGGGCTGACTTGCTCTCCGGGGAGCTGTTTTTT. Protein: CASRADLLSGELFF.

The CDR3 DNA reads TGTGCCAGCAGCCAGGGACAAAGAGAGACCCAGTACTTC. Translation: CASSQGQRETQYF. The V gene is TRBV11-2, the J gene TRBJ2-5; D is possibly TRBD1 (6 bases). Between the trimmed V and J ends, which lost 5 bases and 4 bases, there was a span of 11 bases. This CDR3 has 13 amino acids. Germline loops: CDR1 SGHAT, CDR2 FQNNGV.

The genes are TRBV7-9 and TRBJ2-5; possible D gene TRBD2, 6 bases. V dropped 5 bases and J dropped 5 bases, with 24 bases sitting between them. Germline values: CDR1 SEHNR, CDR2 FQNEAQ (reference sequence). The CDR3 extends over 17 amino acids. CDR3 bases: TGTGCCAGCAGCCTCGGGACTCGCTCTGACGAGACGGAGACCCAGTACTTC. It codes for CASSLGTRSDETETQYF.

This chain connects TRBV5-5 to TRBJ1-1; D is ambiguous. This CDR3 contains 13 residues. Trimming stripped 0 bases from V and 2 bases from J, with 5 bases between. Germline assignment: CDR1 SGHKS and CDR2 YYEKEE (reference sequence). The CDR3 DNA sequence: TGTGCCAGCAGCTTGGGAGAAAACACTGAAGCTTTCTTT. Protein product: CASSLGENTEAFF.

V and J are TRBV7-2 and TRBJ2-7, with 8 bases lining up with TRBD2. Losses at the gene ends were 1 base for V and 10 bases for J; bases not matched to a gene: 9. Germline CDR1 SGHTA, CDR2 FQGNSA. The CDR3 covers 14 residues. The CDR3 spells CASSLVGGGPFQYF. Written as DNA, the CDR3 is TGTGCCAGCAGCTTAGTGGGCGGGGGGCCGTTCCAGTACTTC. The full variable domain, rest sourced from reference TRBV7-2 and TRBJ2-7, is GAGVSQSPSNKVTEKGKDVELRCDPISGHTALYWYRQSLGQGLEFLIYFQGNSAPDKSGLPSDRFSAERTGGSVSTLTIQRTQQEDSAVYLCASSLVGGGPFQYFGPGTRLTVT.

This clone was counted once. The gene calls are TRBV28 and TRBJ1-1, with 7 bases that match TRBD1. The ends lost 6 bases at V and 3 bases at J; junction bases unmatched: 7. The CDR3 has 14 residues. Germline V lookup: CDR1 MDHEN, CDR2 SYDVKM. CDR3 in DNA: TGTGCCAGCAGCCTTCCTACAGGGGACACTGAAGCTTTCTTT. As protein: CASSLPTGDTEAFF. Using reference TRBV28 and TRBJ1-1 for the parts outside the CDR3, the full variable domain is DVKVTQSSRYLVKRTGEKVFLECVQDMDHENMFWYRQDPGLGLRLIYFSYDVKMKEKGDIPEGYSVSREKKERFSLILESASTNQTSMYLCASSLPTGDTEAFFGQGTRLTVV.

The chain links TRBV19 to TRBJ1-5, with D possibly being TRBD1 (5 bases). The CDR3 consists of 14 residues. Trimming took 3 bases from V and 2 from J, leaving 8 bases between them. CDR1 and CDR2 from the germline V gene are LNHDA and SQIVND (reference sequence). CDR3 region: CASSMSGGNQPQHF. CDR3 DNA sequence: TGTGCCAGTAGTATGTCGGGGGGCAATCAGCCCCAGCATTTT. The full variable domain, rest sourced from reference TRBV19 and TRBJ1-5, is DGGITQSPKYLFRKEGQNVTLSCEQNLNHDAMYWYRQDPGQGLRLIYYSQIVNDFQKGDIAEGYSVSREKKESFPLTVTSAQKNPTAFYLCASSMSGGNQPQHFGDGTRLSIL.

This clone showed up many times. The J gene is TRBJ2-5, the V gene TRBV6-2 or TRBV6-3, with D unresolved. Germline CDR1 is MNHEY and CDR2 is SVGEGT. V shed 4 bases and J shed 3 bases, with 9 bases lying between them. The CDR3 has 13 residues. DNA of the CDR3: TGTGCCAGCAGTTCCCAGGCAGAAGAGACCCAGTACTTC. It encodes CASSSQAEETQYF.

V gene TRBV6-5 combines with J gene TRBJ2-2; D might be TRBD2 (5 bases). Germline-derived CDR1 and CDR2 are MNHEY and SVGAGI. Trimming cost V 6 bases and J 4 bases, with 12 bases left between them. The CDR3 has 14 residues. CDR3 protein: CASRQRASTGELFF. The CDR3 DNA is TGTGCCAGCAGACAGAGGGCTAGCACCGGGGAGCTGTTTTTT.

The genes are TRBV27 and TRBJ1-2; 9 bases align to TRBD1. The CDR3 has 12 residues. V trimming: 9 bases; J trimming: 8 bases; junction bases outside the gene matches: 7. CDR1 is MNHEY, CDR2 SMNVEV, per germline (reference sequence). The chain's CDR3 is CASKGTGSGYTF. The CDR3 region has the DNA TGTGCCAGTAAAGGGACAGGGAGCGGCTACACCTTC.

The rearrangement links TRBV27 to TRBJ2-1, with TRBD2 matching over 11 bases. The CDR3 spans 15 residues. CDR1 is MNHEY, CDR2 SMNVEV, per germline (reference sequence). V shed 5 bases and J 3 bases; nucleotides not matched to a gene: 3. The CDR3: CASSDLAGGYNEQFF. CDR3 in DNA: TGTGCCAGCAGTGATCTAGCGGGAGGCTACAATGAGCAGTTCTTC.